A single sample gave rise to the 22 T cell receptor beta chains below, sequenced in a study of CD8+ T cells in alopecia areata. Extracted from the samples, RNA was reverse transcribed into cDNA to serve as the sequencing template. Produced via immunoSEQ multiplex PCR; TCRdb's table is partial and in-frame only. This table has roughly 280,000 clones, about three fifths appearing once. Stated treatment: oral pan-JAK inhibitor, 5-10 mg twice daily. The specimen comprised CD4+ T cells sorted from blood, sampled around week 53, from a patient treated with tofacitinib. The receptors come from a human donor with alopecia areata.

This clone was seen a few times. V usage is TRBV10-3 and J usage is TRBJ2-5; D not resolved. Trimming removed 6 bases at V and 2 bases at J, with 4 bases between. Germline V CDR1 and CDR2: ENHRY, SYGVKD. The CDR3 extends over 11 amino acids. The CDR3 DNA is TGTGCCATCAGGAATCAAGAGACCCAGTACTTC. Translation gives CAIRNQETQYF.

This chain uses TRBV6-5 with TRBJ2-2; 9 bases are shared with TRBD1. Losses at the gene ends were 4 bases for V and 7 bases for J; bases not matched to a gene: 7. Germline V CDR1 and CDR2: MNHEY, SVGAGI. CDR3 length equals 15 residues. CDR3 sequence: CASSLQGALIGELFF. CDR3 sequence (DNA): TGTGCCAGCAGTTTACAGGGGGCGCTTATCGGGGAGCTGTTTTTT.

The V and J genes are TRBV29-1 and TRBJ2-7; D possibly corresponds to TRBD1 (5 bases). Trimming shortened V by 5 bases and J by 2 bases, and 7 bases separated the two germline ends. CDR3 length equals 11 residues. In germline, CDR1 is SQVTM, CDR2 ANQGSEA. The DNA for the CDR3 is TGCAGCGTTAGGGGCGCCTACGAGCAGTACTTC. Its translation: CSVRGAYEQYF.

This clone was picked up one time. The V call is TRBV15, the J call TRBJ2-3; D gene unclear. The CDR3 contains 11 residues. The germline gives CDR1 LNHNV, CDR2 YYDKDF (reference sequence). V was clipped by 1 base and J by 5 bases, with 1 base between them. In nucleotides, the CDR3 is TGTGCCACCAGCAGAGTAGATACGCAGTATTTT. Its protein is CATSRVDTQYF.

The chain combines TRBV4-3 with TRBJ1-2; D remains ambiguous. The CDR3 contains 16 residues. CDR1 is LGHNA, CDR2 YSLEER, per germline. The V gene lost 1 base and the J gene lost 4 bases, with 16 bases spanning the gap. In DNA form, the CDR3 reads TGCGCCAGCAGCCAAGGAGTACGATCGGAGAGCTATGGCTACACCTTC. Protein product: CASSQGVRSESYGYTF.

This clone occurred a few times. This chain joins TRBV10-3 and TRBJ2-3; 8 nucleotides line up with TRBD1. Germline assignment: CDR1 ENHRY and CDR2 SYGVKD. The V and J ends lost 0 bases and 3 bases, in that order; junction bases with no gene match: 5. The CDR3 contains 16 residues. The CDR3 loop is CAISESAGQATDTQYF. Written as DNA, the CDR3 is TGTGCCATCAGTGAGTCTGCGGGACAGGCGACAGATACGCAGTATTTT.

As concerns this clone: Other DNA sequences in this specimen translate into the identical CDR3. The chain combines TRBV29-1 with TRBJ2-6, with D perhaps matching TRBD2 (7 bases). CDR1 SQVTM and CDR2 ANQGSEA come from the germline V gene. CDR3 length: 14 residues. V gave up 6 bases and J gave up 2 bases, with 11 bases separating them. The CDR3 DNA reads as TGCAGCGTCGAGGGGGGGACTGGGGCCAACGTCCTGACTTTC. Translation gives CSVEGGTGANVLTF.

CDR3 region: CASSLERDQPQHF. CDR3 nucleotides: TGCGCCAGCAGCTTGGAGAGGGATCAGCCCCAGCATTTT. The chain couples TRBV5-1 to TRBJ1-5; no definite D call. This CDR3 contains 13 residues. Trimming stripped 0 bases from V and 5 bases from J, with 6 bases between. Germline lookup yields CDR1 SGHRS and CDR2 YFSETQ.

The chain combines TRBV4-2 with TRBJ2-7, with D maybe TRBD1 (5 bases). The germline gives CDR1 LGHNA, CDR2 YNFKEQ. CDR3 length: 14 amino acids. Trimming pared 0 bases from V and 6 bases from J, leaving 12 bases between. The CDR3 nucleotides are TGTGCCAGCAGCCAAGAGTTAGGGGTGGGCGAGCAGTACTTC. Its translation is CASSQELGVGEQYF.

V is TRBV20-1 and J is TRBJ2-1; D is undetermined. CDR1 and CDR2 from the germline V gene are DFQATT and SNEGSKA (reference sequence). V dropped 3 bases and J dropped 10 bases, with 7 bases sitting between them. CDR3 length: 10 residues. CDR3 bases: TGCAGTGCTAGGGGTGTAGAGCAGTTCTTC. Its translation: CSARGVEQFF.

V is TRBV2 and J is TRBJ2-1, with D perhaps matching TRBD1 or TRBD2 (5 bases each). The length of the CDR3 is 14 residues. V lost 7 bases, J lost 7 bases, and 17 bases lay in between. Germline lookup yields CDR1 SNHLY and CDR2 FYNNEI. The CDR3 bases are TGTGCCAGCACGGGGACCCCCATAGGAAATGAGCAGTTCTTC. Protein sequence: CASTGTPIGNEQFF. The full variable domain, with the rest looked up from reference TRBV2 and TRBJ2-1, is EPEVTQTPSHQVTQMGQEVILRCVPISNHLYFYWYRQILGQKVEFLVSFYNNEISEKSEIFDDQFSVERPDGSNFTLKIRSTKLEDSAMYFCASTGTPIGNEQFFGPGTRLTVL.

The count of this clone is one. The chain carries TRBV30 and TRBJ1-1; 7 nucleotides line up with TRBD1. This CDR3 spans 15 amino acids. With 0 bases clipped from V and 3 bases from J, the junction kept 7 bases outside the gene matches. From germline, CDR1 is GTSNPN and CDR2 SVGIG (reference sequence). The CDR3, as DNA: TGTGCCTGGAGTGTAAGGGACAGAAGGTACACTGAAGCTTTCTTT. It yields the protein CAWSVRDRRYTEAFF. The full variable domain, completed using reference TRBV30 and TRBJ1-1, is SQTIHQWPATLVQPVGSPLSLECTVEGTSNPNLYWYRQAAGRGLQLLFYSVGIGQISSEVPQNLSASRPQDRQFILSSKKLLLSDSGFYLCAWSVRDRRYTEAFFGQGTRLTVV.

J is TRBJ2-4 and V is TRBV5-6; TRBD2 matches at 10 bases. J was trimmed by 6 bases and V by 3 bases; bases with no gene match: 3. The germline gives CDR1 SGHDT, CDR2 YYEEEE. The CDR3 runs 14 residues. CDR3 sequence (DNA): TGTGCCAGCAGCTCCTCTAGCGGGGGAAACATTCAGTACTTC. It is translated as CASSSSSGGNIQYF.

In this sample, this clone turned up many times. The chain recombines TRBV5-4 with TRBJ2-1; 13 nucleotides agree with TRBD2. The CDR3 covers 14 residues. V lost 3 bases and J lost 7; bases outside the gene matches: 1. In germline, CDR1 is SGHNT, CDR2 YYREEE (reference sequence). The CDR3 nucleotides read TGTGCCAGCAGCTCGGGACTAGCGGGGAATGAGCAGTTCTTC. Protein: CASSSGLAGNEQFF.

With respect to this clone: The same CDR3 can be traced to other DNA sequences in this sample. V usage is TRBV30 and J usage is TRBJ1-1, with D perhaps TRBD1 (5 bases). Germline CDR1 is GTSNPN and CDR2 is SVGIG (reference sequence). The CDR3 consists of 13 residues. The germline V and J ends were trimmed by 1 base and 1 base, with 7 bases remaining between them. The CDR3 nucleotides read TGTGCCTGGAGTGAGCAGGGGAACACTGAAGCTTTCTTT. Its translation: CAWSEQGNTEAFF.

This clone was detected only once. The rearrangement links TRBV7-9 to TRBJ2-7; the match to TRBD2 covers 12 bases. The CDR3 length is 15 residues. Losses at the gene ends were 4 bases for V and 8 bases for J; bases not matched to a gene: 9. The germline gives CDR1 SEHNR, CDR2 FQNEAQ (reference sequence). CDR3 nucleotide sequence: TGTGCCAGCAGCTCCCTACCTCTAGCGGGGGGGCAGCAGTACTTC. Amino acids: CASSSLPLAGGQQYF.

The chain carries TRBV7-2 and TRBJ2-5, with D tentatively TRBD2 (6 bases). Germline V gene sequence: CDR1 SGHTA, CDR2 FQGNSA. Trimming cost V 1 base and J 1 base, with 7 bases left between them. The CDR3 covers 14 residues. DNA for the CDR3: TGTGCCAGCAGCTTAGGGGGGGTCCAAGAGACCCAGTACTTC. This codes for CASSLGGVQETQYF.

CDR3 nucleotide sequence: TGTGCCTGGAGCAACAGGGGGAACTATGGCTACACCTTC. Its protein product is CAWSNRGNYGYTF. The chain employs TRBV30 and TRBJ1-2; 8 nucleotides align to TRBD1. CDR3 length equals 13 residues. The ends lost 3 bases at V and 2 bases at J; junction bases unmatched: 2. Germline V gene data show CDR1 as GTSNPN and CDR2 as SVGIG (reference sequence).

This chain joins TRBV2 and TRBJ2-3; D ambiguous. V lost 1 base and J 2 bases, leaving 7 bases between the germline ends. The germline CDR1 and CDR2 sequences are SNHLY and FYNNEI. The CDR3 sequence is 14 residues long. Written as DNA, the CDR3 is TGTGCCAGCAGTGAAGGCTACTTCACAGATACGCAGTATTTT. Its translation is CASSEGYFTDTQYF.

This clone was seen a handful of times. This chain uses TRBV6-6 with TRBJ1-1; a possible D gene is TRBD1 (6 bases). Per the germline V gene, CDR1 is MNHNY and CDR2 is SVGAGI (reference sequence). Trimming removed 5 bases at V and 4 bases at J, with 17 bases between. The CDR3 consists of 15 residues. The CDR3 protein is CASSGLQGVSTEAFF. DNA for the CDR3: TGTGCCAGCAGTGGCCTACAGGGCGTTAGCACTGAAGCTTTCTTT.

The rearrangement uses TRBV9 and TRBJ2-5; 9 bases line up with TRBD1. V shed 8 bases, J shed 4 bases, and the junction held 9 bases outside the gene matches. The CDR3 sequence is 14 residues long. Looked up from germline, CDR1 is SGDLS and CDR2 is YYNGEE. The CDR3 here is CASQRGQGGETQYF. Written as DNA, the CDR3 is TGTGCCAGTCAAAGGGGACAGGGTGGAGAGACCCAGTACTTC.

This clone was found once. The chain carries TRBV5-6 and TRBJ1-2, with unresolved D. CDR3 size: 13 residues. V shed 4 bases and J shed 8 bases, with 15 bases lying between them. Per germline, CDR1 SGHDT and CDR2 YYEEEE. CDR3 amino acids: CASSQDWPEGYTF. CDR3 bases: TGTGCCAGCAGCCAAGACTGGCCCGAGGGCTACACCTTC.